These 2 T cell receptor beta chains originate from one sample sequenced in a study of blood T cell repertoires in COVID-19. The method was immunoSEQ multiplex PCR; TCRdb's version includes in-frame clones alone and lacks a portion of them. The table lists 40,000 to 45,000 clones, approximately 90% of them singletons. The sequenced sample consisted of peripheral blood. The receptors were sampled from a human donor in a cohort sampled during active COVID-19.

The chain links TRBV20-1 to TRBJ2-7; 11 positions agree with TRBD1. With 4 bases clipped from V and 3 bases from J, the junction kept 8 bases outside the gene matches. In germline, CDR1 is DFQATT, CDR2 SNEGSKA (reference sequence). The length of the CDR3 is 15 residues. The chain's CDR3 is CSAIDPGQGVYEQYF. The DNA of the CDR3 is TGCAGTGCTATTGACCCGGGACAGGGGGTCTACGAGCAGTACTTC.

The CDR3 spells CASSSGLAGSTDTQYF. The CDR3 nucleotides are TGCGCCAGCAGCTCCGGACTAGCGGGAAGCACAGATACGCAGTATTTT. The J gene is TRBJ2-3, the V gene TRBV5-1; TRBD2 matches at 12 bases. V was pared by 3 bases and J by 0 bases, with 2 bases of the junction left unmatched. CDR1 and CDR2 from the germline V gene are SGHRS and YFSETQ. This CDR3 contains 16 residues.